Presented here are 22 T cell receptor beta chains from one specimen sequenced in a study of shared clonotypes between healthy human individuals. Assay used: immunoSEQ multiplex PCR; TCRdb lists only in-frame clones, some missing. The data hold fewer than 2.5 million clones, with 80% to 95% observed a single time. Material: naive CD4+ T cells from PBMCs. Subset: CD45RA+ positively selected. These receptor sequences come from a man younger than 30 in good health. Some clones in this sample may be carry-over from other donors' samples.

The J gene is TRBJ1-2, the V gene TRBV18; 7 bases agree with TRBD1. This CDR3 is built from 15 residues. After removal of 4 bases from V and 1 base from J, the junction contained 6 bases not matched to a gene. CDR1 is KGHSH, CDR2 LQKENI, per germline. CDR3 in amino acids: CASSLQGQLNYGYTF. CDR3 DNA: TGTGCCAGCTCACTACAGGGACAGCTTAACTATGGCTACACCTTC.

This rearrangement joins TRBV29-1 to TRBJ1-4, with D possibly TRBD1 on 5 matching bases. The CDR3 length is 12 residues. Germline CDR1 is SQVTM and CDR2 is ANQGSEA. The ends were cut back, 3 bases at V and 9 bases at J, with 11 bases in the middle. In DNA, the CDR3 is TGCAGCGTTGACAGCCCGGGACAAAAACTGTTTTTT. Protein sequence: CSVDSPGQKLFF.

The V and J genes are TRBV11-2 and TRBJ2-7; D not resolved. The CDR3 spans 15 residues. Germline V gene lookup returns CDR1 SGHAT and CDR2 FQNNGV. The germline V and J ends were trimmed by 1 base and 0 bases, with 10 bases remaining between them. As DNA, the CDR3 is TGTGCCAGCAGCTTAGTATTTCAAAGCTCCTACGAGCAGTACTTC. As protein: CASSLVFQSSYEQYF. The complete variable domain, with remaining parts taken from reference TRBV11-2 and TRBJ2-7, reads EAGVAQSPRYKIIEKRQSVAFWCNPISGHATLYWYQQILGQGPKLLIQFQNNGVVDDSQLPKDRFSAERLKGVDSTLKIQPAKLEDSAVYLCASSLVFQSSYEQYFGPGTRLTVT.

This rearrangement joins TRBV18 to TRBJ2-2; possible D gene TRBD1, 6 bases. CDR1 is KGHSH and CDR2 is LQKENI in the germline V gene. V was pared by 5 bases and J by 0 bases, with 19 bases between. This CDR3 has 18 amino acids. The CDR3 sequence is CASSANRVKAANTGELFF. CDR3 nucleotide sequence: TGTGCCAGCTCAGCGAACAGGGTGAAAGCCGCGAACACCGGGGAGCTGTTTTTT. The full variable domain, its missing parts supplied by reference TRBV18 and TRBJ2-2, is NAGVMQNPRHLVRRRGQEARLRCSPMKGHSHVYWYRQLPEEGLKFMVYLQKENIIDESGMPKERFSAEFPKEGPSILRIQQVVRGDSAAYFCASSANRVKAANTGELFFGEGSRLTVL.

The rearrangement joins TRBV6-6 to TRBJ1-1, with a tentative D call TRBD1 (5 bases). Trimming stripped 2 bases from V and 3 bases from J, with 13 bases between. Germline CDR1 and CDR2: MNHNY and SVGAGI (reference sequence). The CDR3 loop spans 15 amino acids. In nucleotides, the CDR3 is TGTGCCAGCAGTTACGCCGCGGGGGGAGACACTGAAGCTTTCTTT. It specifies CASSYAAGGDTEAFF.

The chain combines TRBV7-2 with TRBJ2-3; D call uncertain. The V end lost 4 bases, the J end lost 2 bases, and 7 bases lay between the germline ends. The germline V gene encodes CDR1 SGHTA and CDR2 FQGNSA. The CDR3 is 13 amino acids. The CDR3 protein is CASSSEATDTQYF. The CDR3 DNA sequence: TGTGCCAGCAGCTCTGAGGCCACAGATACGCAGTATTTT.

This clone appeared once. This sequence joins TRBV19 and TRBJ2-3; D possibly corresponds to TRBD1 (6 bases). The CDR3 covers 16 residues. V shed 5 bases and J shed 8 bases, with 23 bases lying between them. Germline values: CDR1 LNHDA, CDR2 SQIVND (reference sequence). In DNA, the CDR3 is TGTGCCAGTAGTGACCCCCGGGACCAGGGGATGAGTACGCAGTATTTT. It codes for CASSDPRDQGMSTQYF.

A single count supports this clone. Other DNA sequences of this sample code for an identical CDR3. The genes are TRBV4-2 and TRBJ2-1, with 7 bases fitting TRBD2. This CDR3 is built from 16 residues. The germline V gene has CDR1 LGHNA and CDR2 YNFKEQ. The V segment lost 0 bases and the J segment 4 bases; nucleotides outside the gene matches: 6. The DNA of the CDR3 is TGTGCCAGCAGCCAAGAGCCTAGCGGAGCTTACAATGAGCAGTTCTTC. Translating gives CASSQEPSGAYNEQFF.

The chain's CDR3 is CASSGRYYGYTF. The CDR3 DNA sequence: TGTGCCAGCAGTGGCAGGTACTATGGCTACACCTTC. J is TRBJ1-2 and V is TRBV2; D unresolved. V was cut by 4 bases and J by 3 bases, with 6 bases left in between. This CDR3 has 12 amino acids. CDR1 and CDR2 from the germline V gene are SNHLY and FYNNEI. Together with reference TRBV2 and TRBJ1-2, the CDR3 gives the full variable domain: EPEVTQTPSHQVTQMGQEVILRCVPISNHLYFYWYRQILGQKVEFLVSFYNNEISEKSEIFDDQFSVERPDGSNFTLKIRSTKLEDSAMYFCASSGRYYGYTFGSGTRLTVV.

The chain has TRBV5-1 and TRBJ2-3, with 7 bases matching TRBD2. V lost 4 bases, J lost 4 bases, and 3 bases stayed unmatched. Germline CDR1 and CDR2: SGHRS and YFSETQ. The CDR3 consists of 13 residues. The chain's CDR3 is CASSTAGADTQYF. The DNA for the CDR3 is TGCGCCAGCAGCACGGCGGGGGCAGATACGCAGTATTTT. Complete variable domain (other parts from reference TRBV5-1 and TRBJ2-3): KAGVTQTPRYLIKTRGQQVTLSCSPISGHRSVSWYQQTPGQGLQFLFEYFSETQRNKGNFPGRFSGRQFSNSRSEMNVSTLELGDSALYLCASSTAGADTQYFGPGTRLTVL.

This chain joins TRBV2 and TRBJ1-1, with 7 bases fitting TRBD1. The CDR3 covers 13 residues. Losses at the gene ends were 9 bases for V and 6 bases for J; bases not matched to a gene: 10. CDR1 and CDR2 (germline): SNHLY, FYNNEI. CDR3 amino acids: CARGGQISAEAFF. The CDR3 nucleotides read TGTGCCAGGGGGGGACAGATAAGTGCTGAAGCTTTCTTT.

This rearrangement joins TRBV19 to TRBJ2-3, with unresolved D. Germline CDR1 reads LNHDA; CDR2 reads SQIVND (reference sequence). The V gene lost 11 bases and the J gene lost 2 bases, with 14 bases spanning the gap. CDR3 length: 13 residues. CDR3: CACRAEFTDTQYF. CDR3 DNA: TGTGCCTGTCGGGCAGAGTTCACAGATACGCAGTATTTT.

The chain carries TRBV15 and TRBJ2-7; 10 bases fit TRBD1. Germline assignment: CDR1 LNHNV and CDR2 YYDKDF (reference sequence). The CDR3 is 17 residues long. The ends lost 0 bases at V and 0 bases at J; junction bases unmatched: 5. CDR3 residues: CATSRERTGGGSYEQYF. The CDR3 region has the DNA TGTGCCACCAGCAGAGAGCGGACAGGGGGAGGCTCCTACGAGCAGTACTTC.

This chain connects TRBV18 to TRBJ1-2, with D possibly TRBD1 on 5 matching bases. Germline CDR1 is KGHSH and CDR2 is LQKENI. The length of the CDR3 is 16 residues. Trimming removed 3 bases at V and 0 bases at J, with 14 bases between. This chain's CDR3 is CASSPDLGGANYGYTF. CDR3 nucleotide sequence: TGTGCCAGCTCACCGGACTTGGGGGGAGCTAACTATGGCTACACCTTC. The full variable domain, in which reference TRBV18 and TRBJ1-2 provide the parts outside the CDR3, is NAGVMQNPRHLVRRRGQEARLRCSPMKGHSHVYWYRQLPEEGLKFMVYLQKENIIDESGMPKERFSAEFPKEGPSILRIQQVVRGDSAAYFCASSPDLGGANYGYTFGSGTRLTVV.

This chain links TRBV28 with TRBJ2-1; 11 bases are a match to TRBD2. There are 16 residues in the CDR3. Germline V gene sequence: CDR1 MDHEN, CDR2 SYDVKM. Trimming took 6 bases from V and 6 from J; bases not matched to a gene: 10. In DNA, the CDR3 is TGTGCCAGCAGGGCCGCCGGGACTAGCGGATCCAATGAGCAGTTCTTC. It encodes CASRAAGTSGSNEQFF.

The chain couples TRBV19 to TRBJ2-7; 11 bases fit TRBD1. With 2 bases clipped from V and 6 bases from J, the junction kept 6 bases outside the gene matches. The germline gives CDR1 LNHDA, CDR2 SQIVND (reference sequence). The CDR3 length is 15 residues. The DNA for the CDR3 is TGTGCCAGTAGTATATATGGGGACAGGGGGTCCGAGCAGTACTTC. This translates into CASSIYGDRGSEQYF.

The rearrangement uses TRBV6-5 and TRBJ2-7; 7 bases line up with TRBD1. The germline CDR1 and CDR2 sequences are MNHEY and SVGAGI. Trimming took 0 bases from V and 7 from J; bases not matched to a gene: 6. CDR3 length: 14 amino acids. The CDR3 region has the DNA TGTGCCAGCAGTTACTCCCGGGACAGCGATGAGCAGTACTTC. Translating it yields CASSYSRDSDEQYF.

The genes are TRBV9 and TRBJ1-1; tentative D call: TRBD1 (6 bases). Germline values: CDR1 SGDLS, CDR2 YYNGEE. There are 13 residues in the CDR3. V was shortened by 3 bases and J by 4 bases, with 10 bases between the two germline ends. The CDR3 coding sequence is TGTGCCAGCAGCGGGACAGAGTTCACTGAAGCTTTCTTT. Residues: CASSGTEFTEAFF.

The chain couples TRBV19 to TRBJ1-1; the D is unclear. This CDR3 spans 14 amino acids. V lost 5 bases and J 5 bases, leaving 15 bases between the germline ends. Germline V gene lookup returns CDR1 LNHDA and CDR2 SQIVND (reference sequence). DNA of the CDR3: TGTGCCAGTAGTCTAGGGCCCTTAGGGACTGAAGCTTTCTTT. Its protein product is CASSLGPLGTEAFF.

J is TRBJ2-3 and V is TRBV28; D is uncertain. V was clipped by 3 bases and J by 3 bases, with 10 bases between them. Germline values: CDR1 MDHEN, CDR2 SYDVKM. The CDR3 has 14 residues. This chain's CDR3 is CASSFKLETDTQYF. Written as DNA, the CDR3 is TGTGCCAGCAGTTTTAAGCTAGAGACAGATACGCAGTATTTT. Full variable domain (outside the CDR3, taken from reference TRBV28 and TRBJ2-3): DVKVTQSSRYLVKRTGEKVFLECVQDMDHENMFWYRQDPGLGLRLIYFSYDVKMKEKGDIPEGYSVSREKKERFSLILESASTNQTSMYLCASSFKLETDTQYFGPGTRLTVL.

The chain is built from TRBV28 and TRBJ1-3; no clear D. The CDR3 length is 15 residues. CDR1 MDHEN and CDR2 SYDVKM come from the germline V gene. V lost 6 bases to trimming and J lost 0 bases, with 12 bases between them. CDR3 sequence reads: CASRDFPGSGNTIYF. CDR3 DNA: TGTGCCAGCAGGGACTTCCCAGGCTCTGGAAACACCATATATTTT.

This clone was recorded only once. The rearrangement joins TRBV6-5 to TRBJ1-6, with D perhaps TRBD1 (5 bases). The CDR3 has 15 residues. V dropped 4 bases and J dropped 8 bases, with 15 bases sitting between them. Germline-derived CDR1 and CDR2 are MNHEY and SVGAGI. Written as DNA, the CDR3 is TGTGCCAGCAGTTTATCAGGGTTGGGGGATTCACCCCTCCACTTT. Encoded protein: CASSLSGLGDSPLHF.